Listed here are 32 T cell receptor beta chains from one sample, sequenced in a study of shared clonotypes between healthy human individuals. Produced via immunoSEQ multiplex PCR; TCRdb's table is partial and in-frame only. The data contain hundreds of thousands of clones, 70% to 80% of them seen just once; the ten biggest clones take up around 11%. Material for sequencing was PBMCs. Receptors were obtained from a woman in her thirties or forties in good health. Some clones in this sample may be carry-over from other donors' samples.

The chain employs TRBV29-1 and TRBJ2-1; 8 bases fit TRBD2. There are 14 residues in the CDR3. Germline loops: CDR1 SQVTM, CDR2 ANQGSEA. The trim removed 7 bases at V and 3 bases at J, leaving 8 bases unmatched. CDR3 in DNA: TGCAGCGCCGAAGCGGGAGCGGTCTACAATGAGCAGTTCTTC. Translated: CSAEAGAVYNEQFF.

The chain uses TRBV5-4 and TRBJ2-3; D uncertain. Germline CDR1 is SGHNT and CDR2 is YYREEE (reference sequence). Deletions cut 0 bases from V and 6 bases from J, with 11 bases between. The CDR3 length is 14 residues. CDR3 DNA sequence: TGTGCCAGCAGCTTGGTAGCTGGGTTGGATACGCAGTATTTT. Amino acids: CASSLVAGLDTQYF.

This chain links TRBV4-1 with TRBJ2-2; D not certain. Germline lookup yields CDR1 MGHRA and CDR2 YSYEKL. Trimming left V 2 bases short and J 2 bases short, with 12 bases between. CDR3 length: 16 amino acids. CDR3 sequence: CASSQKIGRNTGELFF. The CDR3, as DNA: TGCGCCAGCAGCCAAAAAATTGGCAGAAACACCGGGGAGCTGTTTTTT.

Many counts were recorded for this clone. The chain combines TRBV6-1 with TRBJ1-2; D possibly corresponds to TRBD1 (5 bases). Trimming cost V 11 bases and J 8 bases, with 21 bases left between them. Looked up from germline, CDR1 is MNHNS and CDR2 is SASEGT. This CDR3 contains 13 residues. CDR3 sequence (DNA): TGTGCCGGAGCAGCGGGGGGAGGTGAAGGCTACACCTTC. As protein: CAGAAGGGEGYTF.

The chain uses TRBV2 and TRBJ2-2; 11 bases line up with TRBD1. CDR3 size: 14 residues. The junction had 4 bases not matched to a gene; V was cut back by 6 bases and J by 7 bases. Germline V CDR1 and CDR2: SNHLY, FYNNEI. Here the CDR3 reads CASRPGTGGGELFF. CDR3 nucleotide sequence: TGTGCCAGCAGGCCCGGGACAGGGGGCGGGGAGCTGTTTTTT.

The chain is built from TRBV5-1 and TRBJ1-1; tentatively, D is TRBD1 (6 bases). The CDR3 is made up of 14 amino acids. V was clipped by 0 bases and J by 10 bases, with 16 bases between them. Germline V lookup: CDR1 SGHRS, CDR2 YFSETQ. CDR3 sequence reads: CASSLGDNFVGAFF. In DNA, the CDR3 is TGCGCCAGCAGCTTGGGGGACAATTTTGTCGGAGCTTTCTTT.

This clone has a count of ten or more. Other DNA variants within this sample encode the same CDR3. The chain is built from TRBV5-6 and TRBJ2-6, with D unresolved. This CDR3 contains 15 residues. V lost 0 bases to trimming and J lost 4 bases, with 8 bases between them. The V gene's germline CDR1 is SGHDT and CDR2 YYEEEE. CDR3 in amino acids: CASSLGVSGANVLTF. CDR3 sequence (DNA): TGTGCCAGCAGCTTGGGGGTATCCGGGGCCAACGTCCTGACTTTC.

The V gene is TRBV7-2, the J gene TRBJ1-1; D perhaps matches TRBD1 (5 bases). The CDR3 has 15 residues. V was cut by 4 bases and J by 5 bases, with 17 bases left in between. Germline assignment: CDR1 SGHTA and CDR2 FQGNSA. The CDR3 region is CASSSARGGGTEAFF. The DNA of the CDR3 is TGTGCCAGCAGCTCCGCCCGGGGGGGAGGGACTGAAGCTTTCTTT.

The chain carries TRBV5-4 and TRBJ2-2, with 15 bases matching TRBD2. V shed 0 bases and J 7 bases; nucleotides not matched to a gene: 7. The germline gives CDR1 SGHNT, CDR2 YYREEE (reference sequence). The CDR3 spans 18 residues. The CDR3 DNA reads as TGTGCCAGCAGCTTGGGGCCGGGACTAGCGGGAGGTGGCGGGGAGCTGTTTTTT. Translation: CASSLGPGLAGGGGELFF.

DNA for the CDR3: TGTGCCAGCAGCTTACGATACCGGGACAAGAAAGAGACCCAGTACTTC. It yields the protein CASSLRYRDKKETQYF. This chain uses TRBV7-8 with TRBJ2-5, with D perhaps TRBD1 (6 bases). Trimming shortened V by 2 bases and J by 3 bases, and 16 bases separated the two germline ends. Per germline, CDR1 SGHVS and CDR2 FQNEAQ. The CDR3 has 16 amino acids.

With respect to this clone: This likely traces to a read error, being one base from a far larger clone. The chain couples TRBV15 to TRBJ1-1, with D unclear. The CDR3 loop spans 14 amino acids. CDR1 is LNHNV, CDR2 YYDKDF, per germline (reference sequence). Between the trimmed V and J ends, which lost 1 base and 6 bases, there was a span of 12 bases. CDR3 DNA sequence: TGTGCCACCAGCAGAGGGAGGGTTGGCGCTGAAGCTTTCTTT. Amino acids: CATSRGRVGAEAFF.

The CDR3, as DNA: TGTGCCAGCAGTGAGGGACTAGCGGGAGGGGTGCAGTACTTC. It specifies CASSEGLAGGVQYF. This chain uses TRBV2 with TRBJ2-7; TRBD2 matches 16 bases. CDR3 length: 14 residues. The V segment lost 3 bases and the J segment 9 bases; nucleotides outside the gene matches: 2. Germline V CDR1 and CDR2: SNHLY, FYNNEI. Full variable domain (remainder filled in from reference TRBV2 and TRBJ2-7): EPEVTQTPSHQVTQMGQEVILRCVPISNHLYFYWYRQILGQKVEFLVSFYNNEISEKSEIFDDQFSVERPDGSNFTLKIRSTKLEDSAMYFCASSEGLAGGVQYFGPGTRLTVT.

This chain uses TRBV28 with TRBJ2-3; 8 bases map to TRBD1. This CDR3 has 17 residues. CDR1 MDHEN and CDR2 SYDVKM come from the germline V gene. J was trimmed by 0 bases and V by 5 bases; bases with no gene match: 10. The CDR3 DNA sequence: TGTGCCAGCAGTCCGCCAGACAGGGGTGCTAGCACAGATACGCAGTATTTT. Its protein product is CASSPPDRGASTDTQYF. Full variable domain (rest looked up from reference TRBV28 and TRBJ2-3): DVKVTQSSRYLVKRTGEKVFLECVQDMDHENMFWYRQDPGLGLRLIYFSYDVKMKEKGDIPEGYSVSREKKERFSLILESASTNQTSMYLCASSPPDRGASTDTQYFGPGTRLTVL.

As to this clone: This likely traces to a read error, being one base from a far larger clone. This sequence joins TRBV4-2 and TRBJ2-7, with unresolved D. CDR3 length equals 15 residues. Germline CDR1 reads LGHNA; CDR2 reads YNFKEQ. Trimming removed 1 base at V and 4 bases at J, with 14 bases between. CDR3 amino acids: CASSQGVPSAYEQYF. In nucleotides, the CDR3 is TGTGCCAGCAGCCAAGGGGTTCCTAGTGCGTACGAGCAGTACTTC.

Turning to this clone: A far bigger clonotype differs at one base, so this is likely a read error. Because the CDR3 is missing its conserved closing phenylalanine or tryptophan, this is likely a read error. The rearrangement joins TRBV30 to TRBJ1-2; D is unclear. The CDR3 consists of 13 residues. The germline gives CDR1 GTSNPN, CDR2 SVGIG (reference sequence). V was pared by 2 bases and J by 4 bases, with 11 bases between. The CDR3 nucleotides read TGTGCCTGGAGTCCTGGCTTAAGCTATGGCTACACCCTC. This gives the protein CAWSPGLSYGYTL.

CDR3 region: CASSLEGTGGQPQHF. DNA of the CDR3: TGCGCCAGCAGCTTGGAGGGGACAGGGGGGCAGCCCCAGCATTTT. The chain uses TRBV5-1 and TRBJ1-5; 11 bases align to TRBD1. Germline CDR1 and CDR2: SGHRS and YFSETQ. V lost 0 bases and J lost 7; bases outside the gene matches: 3. The CDR3 length is 15 residues.

Details on this clone: Given a far larger clone just one base away, this is likely a sequencing read error. The J gene is TRBJ1-2, the V gene TRBV28; D perhaps matches TRBD1 (5 bases). CDR3 length: 15 amino acids. V lost 8 bases and J 8 bases, leaving 24 bases between the germline ends. Germline V gene data show CDR1 as MDHEN and CDR2 as SYDVKM. CDR3 sequence: CASLYFPGTRKGYTF. The CDR3 DNA sequence: TGTGCCAGCCTCTATTTCCCCGGGACGAGAAAAGGCTACACCTTC.

This CDR3 is CASNRAGGSYEQYF. CDR3 bases: TGTGCCAGCAATCGGGCGGGCGGATCCTACGAGCAGTACTTC. V gene TRBV6-5 combines with J gene TRBJ2-7; tentative D call: TRBD2 (5 bases). This CDR3 has 14 residues. Germline loops: CDR1 MNHEY, CDR2 SVGAGI. V gave up 7 bases and J gave up 1 base, with 14 bases separating them.

This clone was picked up a small number of times. V is TRBV4-2 and J is TRBJ2-2; TRBD2 agrees at 9 bases. V shed 1 base and J 1 base; nucleotides not matched to a gene: 4. The CDR3 contains 17 residues. Germline assignment: CDR1 LGHNA and CDR2 YNFKEQ. The CDR3 DNA sequence: TGTGCCAGCAGCCAAGCGGCTAGCGGGGTGAACACCGGGGAGCTGTTTTTT. This gives the protein CASSQAASGVNTGELFF.

As concerns this clone: This sequence may be a read error, since a much larger clone differs from it by one base. The conserved phenylalanine or tryptophan normally closing the CDR3 is absent here, so this likely arose from a read error. This chain uses TRBV16 with TRBJ1-4, with 9 bases that match TRBD1. Germline loops: CDR1 KGHSY, CDR2 FQNENV. The CDR3 is 15 residues long. Trimming at V came to 3 bases and at J to 7 bases, leaving 6 bases not matched to a gene. CDR3 residues: CASSQSGTGREKLFL. The CDR3, as DNA: TGTGCCAGCAGCCAGTCCGGGACAGGGCGTGAAAAACTGTTTCTT.

This clone was seen just once. A much bigger clone sits one base away, suggesting this may be a read error. Other DNA sequences of this sample code for an identical CDR3. The chain links TRBV10-1 to TRBJ2-2, with D hard to call. V lost 10 bases to trimming and J lost 3 bases, with 9 bases between them. The CDR3 has 12 amino acids. Per the germline V gene, CDR1 is WNHNN and CDR2 is SYGVQD (reference sequence). The CDR3 region has the DNA TGCGCCACCTCCCCCTACACCGGGGAGCTGTTTTTT. Protein: CATSPYTGELFF.

V is TRBV6-7 and J is TRBJ2-7; the D gene is possibly TRBD2 (5 bases). TRBV6-7 is identified as an open reading frame with a role that is uncertain. The CDR3 loop spans 12 amino acids. The V end lost 5 bases, the J end lost 3 bases, and 8 bases lay between the germline ends. The chain's CDR3 is CASSNRDYEQYF. Written as DNA, the CDR3 is TGTGCCAGCAGTAACCGGGACTACGAGCAGTACTTC.

The chain combines TRBV29-1 with TRBJ2-3, with D perhaps matching TRBD2 (6 bases). The germline V and J ends were trimmed by 6 bases and 6 bases, with 7 bases remaining between them. Germline loops: CDR1 SQVTM, CDR2 ANQGSEA. The CDR3 loop spans 10 amino acids. The CDR3 DNA sequence: TGCAGCGTCGGAGGGGATACGCAGTATTTT. Translated: CSVGGDTQYF.

This chain uses TRBV6-6 with TRBJ2-7; 7 bases agree with TRBD1. The junction had 8 bases not matched to a gene; V was cut back by 6 bases and J by 0 bases. The CDR3 extends over 15 amino acids. Looked up from germline, CDR1 is MNHNY and CDR2 is SVGAGI (reference sequence). The CDR3 sequence: CASSPNRDSSYEQYF. The CDR3 DNA sequence: TGTGCCAGCAGCCCTAACCGGGACAGCTCCTACGAGCAGTACTTC.

The gene calls are TRBV18 and TRBJ2-5; D unclear. The V end lost 2 bases, the J end lost 5 bases, and 12 bases lay between the germline ends. The CDR3 covers 14 residues. Germline V lookup: CDR1 KGHSH, CDR2 LQKENI. In DNA form, the CDR3 reads TGTGCCAGCTCACCATCTTCGTCACGGGAGACCCAGTACTTC. Translating it yields CASSPSSSRETQYF.

With respect to this clone: This may stem from a read error, because a much larger clone lies one nucleotide away. The genes are TRBV30 and TRBJ1-1; no clear D. The length of the CDR3 is 13 residues. V was shortened by 5 bases and J by 1 base, with 11 bases between the two germline ends. Germline V gene lookup returns CDR1 GTSNPN and CDR2 SVGIG (reference sequence). CDR3 nucleotides: TGTGCCTGGGGTATATCACGGAACACTGAAGCTTTCTTT. Encoded protein: CAWGISRNTEAFF.

The rearrangement links TRBV7-8 to TRBJ2-7; TRBD2 aligns across 11 bases. The V and J ends lost 4 bases and 1 base, in that order; junction bases with no gene match: 9. This CDR3 has 17 amino acids. In germline, CDR1 is SGHVS, CDR2 FQNEAQ. The CDR3 is CASSSPLAGGGSYEQYF. Here the CDR3 DNA reads TGTGCCAGCAGCTCCCCTCTAGCGGGAGGTGGGTCCTACGAGCAGTACTTC.

The V call is TRBV5-4, the J call TRBJ1-1, with D perhaps matching TRBD1 (5 bases). The CDR3 loop spans 14 amino acids. Germline-derived CDR1 and CDR2 are SGHNT and YYREEE (reference sequence). The V end was cut by 1 base, the J end by 1 base, with 8 bases between. CDR3 sequence (DNA): TGTGCCAGCAGCTTGTCCACAGGGAACACTGAAGCTTTCTTT. Translated, it gives CASSLSTGNTEAFF. The full variable domain, rest sourced from reference TRBV5-4 and TRBJ1-1, is ETGVTQSPTHLIKTRGQQVTLRCSSQSGHNTVSWYQQALGQGPQFIFQYYREEENGRGNFPPRFSGLQFPNYSSELNVNALELDDSALYLCASSLSTGNTEAFFGQGTRLTVV.

V gene TRBV14 combines with J gene TRBJ2-6; D may match TRBD1 or TRBD2 (6 bases each). Trimming stripped 4 bases from V and 1 base from J, with 8 bases between. This CDR3 region has 15 residues. The germline gives CDR1 SGHDN, CDR2 FVKESK. The CDR3, as DNA: TGTGCCAGCAGCCGGGGGGCTTCTGGGGCCAACGTCCTGACTTTC. Protein product: CASSRGASGANVLTF.

The rearrangement joins TRBV10-3 to TRBJ2-4, with TRBD1 matching over 9 bases. The germline V gene has CDR1 ENHRY and CDR2 SYGVKD. V shed 3 bases and J 8 bases; nucleotides not matched to a gene: 8. The CDR3 covers 15 residues. The CDR3 spells CAISDPGQGWDIQYF. The CDR3 coding sequence is TGTGCCATCAGTGACCCGGGACAGGGTTGGGACATTCAGTACTTC.

This clone appeared a few times. Additional DNA sequences in this sample encode the identical CDR3. The chain carries TRBV6-4 and TRBJ2-3, with TRBD2 matching 10 bases. The CDR3 contains 15 residues. Unmatched junction bases numbered 1, after V lost 2 bases and J lost 2 bases. In germline, CDR1 is MRHNA, CDR2 SNTAGT. CDR3 coding DNA: TGTGCCAGCAGTGACAGCGGGAGGGCCACAGATACGCAGTATTTT. Translation gives CASSDSGRATDTQYF.

This clone was seen repeatedly, ten times or more. Other DNA sequences in this sample translate to the same CDR3. The chain carries TRBV2 and TRBJ2-5; D remains ambiguous. V lost 6 bases to trimming and J lost 5 bases, with 16 bases between them. Germline V lookup: CDR1 SNHLY, CDR2 FYNNEI. This CDR3 comprises 14 residues. CDR3 amino acids: CASSSQGKAETQYF. The CDR3 DNA reads TGTGCCAGCAGCTCTCAAGGGAAAGCGGAGACCCAGTACTTC.